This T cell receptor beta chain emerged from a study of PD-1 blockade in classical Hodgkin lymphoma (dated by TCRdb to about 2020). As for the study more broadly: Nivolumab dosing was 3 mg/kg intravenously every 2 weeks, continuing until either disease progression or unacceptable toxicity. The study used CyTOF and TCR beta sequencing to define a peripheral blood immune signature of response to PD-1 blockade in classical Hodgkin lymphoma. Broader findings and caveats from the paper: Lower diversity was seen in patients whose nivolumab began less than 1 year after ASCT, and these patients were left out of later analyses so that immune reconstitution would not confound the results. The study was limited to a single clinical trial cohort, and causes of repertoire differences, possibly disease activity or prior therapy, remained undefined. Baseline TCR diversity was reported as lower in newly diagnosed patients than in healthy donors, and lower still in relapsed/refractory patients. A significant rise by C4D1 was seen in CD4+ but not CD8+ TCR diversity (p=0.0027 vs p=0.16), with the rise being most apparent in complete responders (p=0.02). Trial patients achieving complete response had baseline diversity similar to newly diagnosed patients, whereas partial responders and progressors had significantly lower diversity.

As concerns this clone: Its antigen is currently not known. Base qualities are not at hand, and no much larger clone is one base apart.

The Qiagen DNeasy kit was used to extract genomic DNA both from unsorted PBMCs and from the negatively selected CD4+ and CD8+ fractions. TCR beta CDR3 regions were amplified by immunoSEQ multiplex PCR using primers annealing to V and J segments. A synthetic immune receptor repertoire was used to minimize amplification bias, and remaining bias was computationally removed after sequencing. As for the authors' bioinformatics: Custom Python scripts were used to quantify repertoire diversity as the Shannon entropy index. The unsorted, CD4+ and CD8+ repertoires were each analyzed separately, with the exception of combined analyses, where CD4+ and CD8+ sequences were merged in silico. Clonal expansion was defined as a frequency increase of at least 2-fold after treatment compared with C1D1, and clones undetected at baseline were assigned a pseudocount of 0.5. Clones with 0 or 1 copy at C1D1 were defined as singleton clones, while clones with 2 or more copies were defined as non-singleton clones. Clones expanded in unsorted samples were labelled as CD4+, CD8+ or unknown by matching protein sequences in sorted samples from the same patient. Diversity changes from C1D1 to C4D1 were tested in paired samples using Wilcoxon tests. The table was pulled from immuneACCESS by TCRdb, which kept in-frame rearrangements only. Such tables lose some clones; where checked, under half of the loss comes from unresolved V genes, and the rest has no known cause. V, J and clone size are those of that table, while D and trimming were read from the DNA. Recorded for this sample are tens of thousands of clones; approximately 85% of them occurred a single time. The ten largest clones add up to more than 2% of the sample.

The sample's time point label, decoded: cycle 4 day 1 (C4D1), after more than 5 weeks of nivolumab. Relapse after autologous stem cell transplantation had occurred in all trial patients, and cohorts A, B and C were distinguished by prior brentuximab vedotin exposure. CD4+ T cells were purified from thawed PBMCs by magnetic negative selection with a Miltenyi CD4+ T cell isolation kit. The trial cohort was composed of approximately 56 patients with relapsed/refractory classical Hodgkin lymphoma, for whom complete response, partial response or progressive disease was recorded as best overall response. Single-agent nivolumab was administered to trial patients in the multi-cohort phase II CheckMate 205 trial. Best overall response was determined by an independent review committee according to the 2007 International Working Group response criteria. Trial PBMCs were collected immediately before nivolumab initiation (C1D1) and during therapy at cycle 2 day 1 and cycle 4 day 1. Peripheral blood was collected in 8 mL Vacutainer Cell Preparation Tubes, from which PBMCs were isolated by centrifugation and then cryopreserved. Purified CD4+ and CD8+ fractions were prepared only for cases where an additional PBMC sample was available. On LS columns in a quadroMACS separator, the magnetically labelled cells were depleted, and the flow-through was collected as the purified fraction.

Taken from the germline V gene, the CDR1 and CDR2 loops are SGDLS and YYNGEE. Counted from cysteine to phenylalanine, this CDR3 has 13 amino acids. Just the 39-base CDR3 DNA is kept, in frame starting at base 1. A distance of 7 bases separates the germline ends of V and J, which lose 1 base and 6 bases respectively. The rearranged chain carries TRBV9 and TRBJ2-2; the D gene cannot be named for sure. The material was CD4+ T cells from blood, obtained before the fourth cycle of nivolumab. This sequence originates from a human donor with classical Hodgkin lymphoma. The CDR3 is CASSVTFAGELFF. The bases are TGTGCCAGCAGCGTAACCTTCGCCGGGGAGCTGTTTTTT.